The rows below give T cell receptor beta chains drawn from one sample of a study of cytomegalovirus exposure and HLA in healthy donors. TCRdb keeps only in-frame clones here, not all; method: immunoSEQ multiplex PCR. The repertoire holds about 190,000 clones, with over 80% as singletons. What was sequenced was PBMCs. These receptors came from a man aged 40-55 years in good health and CMV-seropositive. The CDR3 runs from the conserved cysteine through the conserved F or W. The D gene is left open where the match is weak. Expanded clones get a size class; other rows say once, few or many, or leave the size out.

d_call	clone_size	v_call	j_call	cdr3_nt	cdr3_aa
NA	few	TRBV7-8	TRBJ2-5	TGTGCCAGCAGCCTCGCGGGGGCGGCGGGGCAAGAGACCCAGTACTTC	CASSLAGAAGQETQYF
NA	once	TRBV6-5	TRBJ2-2	TGTGCCAGCAGACTTCGCGGCACCGGGGAGCTGTTTTTT	CASRLRGTGELFF
TRBD2	NA	TRBV9	TRBJ2-3	TGTGCCAGCAGCGGCGTACTAGCGGGGAGCACAGATACGCAGTATTTT	CASSGVLAGSTDTQYF
TRBD2	NA	TRBV5-1	TRBJ2-1	TGCGCCAGCAGCTTGTTAGCGGGGGGGTACAATGAGCAGTTCTTC	CASSLLAGGYNEQFF
TRBD1	NA	TRBV7-3	TRBJ2-4	TGTGCCAGCAGCTTAGGCACAGGGGGTAGGGACATTCAGTACTTC	CASSLGTGGRDIQYF
TRBD1	few	TRBV5-3	TRBJ1-1	TGTGCCAGAAGCTTACCACCCGGACAGGGAACCACTGAAGCTTTCTTT	CARSLPPGQGTTEAFF
NA	NA	TRBV5-1	TRBJ1-2	TGCGCCAGCAGCTTGGTAGGGACAAGTTATGGCTACACCTTC	CASSLVGTSYGYTF
NA	NA	TRBV2	TRBJ2-1	TGTGCCAGCAGTGACCAGCGCACCTACAATGAGCAGTTCTTC	CASSDQRTYNEQFF
TRBD1	NA	TRBV28	TRBJ1-1	TGTGCCAGCAGGGACAGGGCGGACACTGAAGCTTTCTTT	CASRDRADTEAFF
TRBD1	NA	TRBV10-3	TRBJ1-2	TGTGCCATCAGTGCGAAAGACAGGGGGAGTAACTATGGCTACACCTTC	CAISAKDRGSNYGYTF
NA	once	TRBV19	TRBJ1-2	TGTGCCAGTAGGACACAGGGAAGGGCCCTATCGTTTTATGGCTACACCTTC	CASRTQGRALSFYGYTF
TRBD1	NA	TRBV5-1	TRBJ1-5	TGCGCCAGCAGTTTACAGGGGTTGGGGGGCAATCAGCCCCAGCATTTT	CASSLQGLGGNQPQHF
NA	NA	TRBV25-1	TRBJ2-7	TGTGCCAGCAGTGAGGCCAACTACGAGCAGTACTTC	CASSEANYEQYF
NA	few	TRBV27	TRBJ1-2	TGTGCCAGCAGTTTATCGGGGGGGGCGCAAGGCTACACCTTC	CASSLSGGAQGYTF
NA	NA	TRBV7-2	TRBJ2-7	TGTGCCAGCAGCTTAGCGGGGCGGTACGAGCAGTACTTC	CASSLAGRYEQYF
TRBD2	NA	TRBV9	TRBJ2-5	TGTGCCAGCAGCGTAGGGGTGATAGCGGGGGGGCGAGAGACCCAGTACTTC	CASSVGVIAGGRETQYF
NA	NA	TRBV7-2	TRBJ2-1	TGTGCCAGCAGCTTAGATCGGCTAGCGTACAATGAGCAGTTCTTC	CASSLDRLAYNEQFF
TRBD2	NA	TRBV28	TRBJ2-7	TGTGCCAGCAGACCTACTAGCGGAACCTTCTACGAGCAGTACTTC	CASRPTSGTFYEQYF
TRBD1	few	TRBV27	TRBJ2-4	TGTGCCAGCAGTTCCGGACAGGGGAGCATTCAGTACTTC	CASSSGQGSIQYF
TRBD1	NA	TRBV27	TRBJ1-1	TGTGCCAGCAGTTTAGAGGGGGCTCTGAACACTGAAGCTTTCTTT	CASSLEGALNTEAFF
NA	NA	TRBV4-3	TRBJ2-2	TGCGCCAGCAGCCAAGGAACGTATAGGGGAGGATTGGCCGGGGAGCTGTTTTTT	CASSQGTYRGGLAGELFF
TRBD2	NA	TRBV2	TRBJ2-1	TGTGCCAGATCGAGGGAGGGCCCCTACAATGAGCAGTTCTTC	CARSREGPYNEQFF
TRBD1	NA	TRBV12-5	TRBJ1-2	TGTGCTAGTGGCTCAACAGGGGCCTTCCCTGGCTACACCTTC	CASGSTGAFPGYTF
TRBD2	NA	TRBV5-8	TRBJ2-4	TGTGCCAGCGGACTAGCGGGGGGCCGGGTCAAAAACATTCAGTACTTC	CASGLAGGRVKNIQYF
NA	NA	TRBV5-1	TRBJ1-4	TGCGCCAGCAGCTTGGTAGGGGCGAATGAAAAACTGTTTTTT	CASSLVGANEKLFF
TRBD1	NA	TRBV7-3	TRBJ1-1	TGTGCCAGCAGCCTAAGTTCGGGACAGGGGGCCACTGAAGCTTTCTTT	CASSLSSGQGATEAFF
TRBD1	NA	TRBV5-4	TRBJ2-2	TGTGCCAGCAGCTTGGGTTCGGACAGGGGGACCGGGGAGCTGTTTTTT	CASSLGSDRGTGELFF
TRBD1	NA	TRBV19	TRBJ1-5	TGTGCCAGTAGTATAGATGGGGACAGAAATCAGCCCCAGCATTTT	CASSIDGDRNQPQHF
NA	NA	TRBV4-1	TRBJ2-1	TGCGCCAGCAGCCAAGCTGAGGGGGGGCGTCTCTACAATGAGCAGTTCTTC	CASSQAEGGRLYNEQFF
TRBD2	once	TRBV9	TRBJ2-6	TGTGCCAGCAGCGTACTTCCCGGGGACTATGACTCTGGGGCCAACGTCCTGACTTTC	CASSVLPGDYDSGANVLTF
TRBD1	NA	TRBV2	TRBJ2-2	TGTGCCAGCAGTGCCCTAGGGGGCGCGAACACCGGGGAGCTGTTTTTT	CASSALGGANTGELFF
TRBD2	NA	TRBV7-2	TRBJ2-7	TGTGCCAGCAGCTTAGTCGCTAGCGGGGTGACTTACTACGAGCAGTACTTC	CASSLVASGVTYYEQYF
TRBD1	NA	TRBV27	TRBJ1-2	TGTGCCAGCAGTTTATCATGGACAGGGGATACACATGGCTACACCTTC	CASSLSWTGDTHGYTF
NA	NA	TRBV19	TRBJ1-6	TGTGCCAGTAGTATGTTGGGGGGAATCTTGTCACCCCTCCACTTT	CASSMLGGILSPLHF
NA	NA	TRBV7-9	TRBJ1-1	TGTGCCAGCAGCTTAGGGGGGGTGAACACTGAAGCTTTCTTT	CASSLGGVNTEAFF
TRBD1	NA	TRBV5-1	TRBJ1-6	TGCGCCAGCAGCTCACAGGGGGTGGTGTCACCCCTCCACTTT	CASSSQGVVSPLHF
NA	few	TRBV7-9	TRBJ1-5	TGTTCCAGCAGCTTCAGGGATCAGCCCCAGCATTTT	CSSSFRDQPQHF
NA	NA	TRBV4-1	TRBJ2-2	TGCGCCAGCAGCCAAGTTCCTCAGGGCTCCGGGGAGCTGTTTTTT	CASSQVPQGSGELFF
NA	few	TRBV7-2	TRBJ2-1	TGTGCCAGCCCCCGCGGCAATGAGCAGTTCTTC	CASPRGNEQFF
NA	NA	TRBV27	TRBJ2-1	TGTGCCAGCAACGACGAGGGCTCCTACAATGAGCAGTTCTTC	CASNDEGSYNEQFF
TRBD1	NA	TRBV7-2	TRBJ1-1	TGTGCCAGCACCACCTTAGTAGGGACAGGGGGGACTGAAGCTTTCTTT	CASTTLVGTGGTEAFF
TRBD1	NA	TRBV7-9	TRBJ1-1	TGTTCCAGCAGCCGTCCCGGGACAGGGTTGAGCACTGAAGCTTTCTTT	CSSSRPGTGLSTEAFF
NA	NA	TRBV6-6	TRBJ2-5	TGTGCCAGCAGTCCGCCAGGGGAGACCCAGTACTTC	CASSPPGETQYF
NA	NA	TRBV4-1	TRBJ1-1	TGCGCCAGCAGCCAAGATAGGTTAGGCGACATGAACACTGAAGCTTTCTTT	CASSQDRLGDMNTEAFF
NA	NA	TRBV2	TRBJ1-5	TGTGCCAGCAGTGGGTATGGGAGCGACAATCAGCCCCAGCATTTT	CASSGYGSDNQPQHF
TRBD1	NA	TRBV7-2	TRBJ1-2	TGTGCCAGCAGCTTAGCGGGACAGGGGTTTGGCTACACCTTC	CASSLAGQGFGYTF
TRBD1	NA	TRBV28	TRBJ1-2	TGTGCCAGCAGTTCAGGAACAGGGGGGTATGGCTACACCTTC	CASSSGTGGYGYTF
NA	NA	TRBV5-5	TRBJ1-2	TGTGCCAGCAGCAACTACCCTCTTAAGGGGGTTATTGATGGCTACACCTTC	CASSNYPLKGVIDGYTF
NA	once	TRBV11-1	TRBJ1-1	TGTGCCAGCAGCTCCCAGGGCGGGGTTGAAGCTTTCTTT	CASSSQGGVEAFF
NA	NA	TRBV4-3	TRBJ2-7	TGCGCCAGCAGCCAAGAGGAGGGTTCCTACGAGCAGTACTTC	CASSQEEGSYEQYF
TRBD1	NA	TRBV14	TRBJ1-1	TGTGCCAGCAGCGTTCGGACAGGTTTTTTGACTGAAGCTTTCTTT	CASSVRTGFLTEAFF
NA	NA	TRBV19	TRBJ1-2	TGTGCCAGTAGTAGAAAAACAGGGTCATTGGACTATGGCTACACCTTC	CASSRKTGSLDYGYTF
TRBD1	few	TRBV7-8	TRBJ1-6	TGTGCCAGCAGCTCCGGGACAGGAAAGAATTCACCCCTCCACTTT	CASSSGTGKNSPLHF
NA	NA	TRBV5-1	TRBJ2-6	TGCGCCAGCAGCTTGGCCGGTTTCCGAGTACGAGGGGCCAACGTCCTGACTTTC	CASSLAGFRVRGANVLTF
NA	NA	TRBV5-4	TRBJ1-2	TGTGCCAGCAGCTTACAGGGAAACTATGGCTACACCTTC	CASSLQGNYGYTF
TRBD2	NA	TRBV5-1	TRBJ2-1	TGCGCCAGCAGCCTACTTAGCGGGGGGGTCCCCTACAATGAGCAGTTCTTC	CASSLLSGGVPYNEQFF
TRBD2	NA	TRBV9	TRBJ2-1	TGTGCCAGCAGCTCTTCTGGACTAGCTGGGGAGCAGTTCTTC	CASSSSGLAGEQFF
NA	NA	TRBV6-5	TRBJ1-5	TGTGCCAGCAGGGCGAGGGACAATCAGCCCCAGCATTTT	CASRARDNQPQHF
NA	NA	TRBV6-1	TRBJ1-6	TGTGCCAGCAGTGACCGGGGCTCCTATAATTCACCCCTCCACTTT	CASSDRGSYNSPLHF